These 14 T cell receptor beta chains were all obtained from the same sample, sequenced in a study of cytomegalovirus exposure and HLA in healthy donors. Vbeta (60) and Jbeta (13) primers were used in the PCR. Repertoires were generated with immunoSEQ multiplex PCR, while TCRdb's copy carries only in-frame clones and drops some. This table has over 100,000 clones, 8.5% to 10% appearing once. The sample comprised PBMCs. Every receptor here comes from a man in his forties or fifties in good health and CMV-seronegative.

The rearrangement links TRBV25-1 to TRBJ1-1; possible D gene TRBD1, 6 bases. V dropped 5 bases and J dropped 4 bases, with 11 bases sitting between them. The germline V gene encodes CDR1 MGHDK and CDR2 SYGVNS. CDR3 length: 13 residues. The CDR3 DNA is TGTGCCAGCAGTTTCACAGGGACCACTGAAGCTTTCTTT. Its translation is CASSFTGTTEAFF.

The rearrangement links TRBV6-6 to TRBJ1-1, with unresolved D. This CDR3 has 12 residues. In germline, CDR1 is MNHNY, CDR2 SVGAGI (reference sequence). Trimming removed 5 bases at V and 7 bases at J, with 11 bases between. DNA for the CDR3: TGTGCCAGCAGTCAAGACTTCAGTGAAGCTTTCTTT. It codes for CASSQDFSEAFF.

This sequence joins TRBV7-8 and TRBJ2-2, with 10 bases identical to TRBD2. J gave up 5 bases and V 3 bases, and 6 bases lay outside the gene matches. CDR1 and CDR2 (germline): SGHVS, FQNEAQ. The CDR3 length is 16 residues. The chain's CDR3 is CASSLSGGARTGELFF. The CDR3 bases are TGTGCCAGCAGCTTGAGCGGGGGGGCTCGGACCGGGGAGCTGTTTTTT.

The table lists this clone with a few counts. For the CDR3, the DNA is TGTGCCAGCAGCGTAGCTCTCCGGGGGGGCACCTCTGGGGCCAACGTCCTGACTTTC. Its translation: CASSVALRGGTSGANVLTF. This chain links TRBV9 with TRBJ2-6; 8 nucleotides agree with TRBD2. After removal of 0 bases from V and 0 bases from J, the junction contained 8 bases not matched to a gene. Germline CDR1 SGDLS, CDR2 YYNGEE. The length of the CDR3 is 19 residues. The full variable domain, its missing parts supplied by reference TRBV9 and TRBJ2-6, is DSGVTQTPKHLITATGQRVTLRCSPRSGDLSVYWYQQSLDQGLQFLIQYYNGEERAKGNILERFSAQQFPDLHSELNLSSLELGDSALYFCASSVALRGGTSGANVLTFGAGSRLTVL.

This clone came up a few times. The rearrangement links TRBV4-1 to TRBJ2-7; a weak D match, TRBD2 (6 bases). CDR1 is MGHRA, CDR2 YSYEKL, per germline. This CDR3 has 17 residues. With 8 bases removed from V and 2 bases from J, the gap between germline ends came to 25 bases. CDR3: CASGLNPSAGRPYEQYF. CDR3 DNA sequence: TGCGCCAGCGGCCTAAACCCATCCGCGGGACGCCCCTACGAGCAGTACTTC.

This clone was seen only a few times. The rearrangement joins TRBV7-9 to TRBJ2-7; 9 positions match TRBD2. The CDR3 covers 15 residues. Per the germline V gene, CDR1 is SEHNR and CDR2 is FQNEAQ (reference sequence). The junction had 5 bases not matched to a gene; V was cut back by 2 bases and J by 3 bases. The DNA of the CDR3 is TGTGCCAGCAGCTTAAGCTCTAGCGGGGACTACGAGCAGTACTTC. It is translated as CASSLSSSGDYEQYF. The full variable domain, rest sourced from reference TRBV7-9 and TRBJ2-7, is DTGVSQNPRHKITKRGQNVTFRCDPISEHNRLYWYRQTLGQGPEFLTYFQNEAQLEKSRLLSDRFSAERPKGSFSTLEIQRTEQGDSAMYLCASSLSSSGDYEQYFGPGTRLTVT.

There are a few counts of this clone. The same CDR3 also results from other DNA sequences found in this sample. This sequence joins TRBV11-2 and TRBJ1-4; 9 bases are shared with TRBD1. Trimming at V came to 4 bases and at J to 5 bases, leaving 2 bases not matched to a gene. Looked up from germline, CDR1 is SGHAT and CDR2 is FQNNGV. The CDR3 totals 14 residues. The DNA of the CDR3 is TGTGCCAGCAGCTCTGACAGGGGGAATGAAAAACTGTTTTTT. Translation: CASSSDRGNEKLFF.

The chain uses TRBV9 and TRBJ1-6, with D possibly matching TRBD1 (5 bases). Per the germline V gene, CDR1 is SGDLS and CDR2 is YYNGEE. V shed 3 bases and J shed 9 bases, with 16 bases lying between them. The CDR3 totals 15 residues. The CDR3 DNA sequence: TGTGCCAGCAGCGCCGGGGGGGGTGGGGGTTCACCCCTCCACTTT. Translating gives CASSAGGGGGSPLHF.

CDR3 bases: TGTGCCTGGAGAATTAGCCTCTACGAGCAGTACTTC. Translated, it gives CAWRISLYEQYF. The chain is built from TRBV30 and TRBJ2-7; D is unresolved. V lost 3 bases and J 3 bases, leaving 9 bases between the germline ends. The CDR3 has 12 residues. Per germline, CDR1 GTSNPN and CDR2 SVGIG (reference sequence).

This clone was detected only a few times. The chain combines TRBV2 with TRBJ1-5; TRBD1 might be the D (5 bases). Germline CDR1 is SNHLY and CDR2 is FYNNEI. Trimming took 7 bases from V and 0 from J, leaving 10 bases between them. The CDR3 consists of 14 residues. The CDR3 is CASIPGGSNQPQHF. Here the CDR3 DNA reads TGTGCCAGCATCCCCGGGGGTAGCAATCAGCCCCAGCATTTT.

This clone was detected only a few times. This rearrangement joins TRBV5-6 to TRBJ2-7; D gene uncertain. CDR3 length: 14 amino acids. CDR1 and CDR2 from the germline V gene are SGHDT and YYEEEE. Between the trimmed V and J ends, which lost 1 base and 3 bases, there was a span of 11 bases. The CDR3 sequence: CASSLFSYNYEQYF. The CDR3 DNA is TGTGCCAGCAGCTTGTTTAGCTATAACTACGAGCAGTACTTC.

This clone was found a few times. The V gene is TRBV6-1, the J gene TRBJ2-7; D call uncertain. The V gene's germline CDR1 is MNHNS and CDR2 SASEGT. CDR3 length equals 12 residues. V gave up 4 bases and J gave up 5 bases, with 9 bases separating them. The CDR3 bases are TGTGCCAGCAGTGTAAACAGCCACGAGCAGTACTTC. The encoded protein is CASSVNSHEQYF.

A few counts support this clone. V usage is TRBV6-5 and J usage is TRBJ2-7; D ambiguous. CDR1 and CDR2 (germline): MNHEY, SVGAGI. V lost 0 bases to trimming and J lost 3 bases, with 9 bases between them. This CDR3 contains 14 residues. CDR3 nucleotide sequence: TGTGCCAGCAGTTACTCGCAGGCCCTCTACGAGCAGTACTTC. Translated, it gives CASSYSQALYEQYF.

The CDR3 sequence is CAWSDLGGSNYGYTF. The CDR3 DNA reads as TGTGCCTGGAGTGATTTAGGAGGGTCCAACTATGGCTACACCTTC. This sequence joins TRBV30 and TRBJ1-2, with D hard to call. This CDR3 has 15 residues. The germline V gene encodes CDR1 GTSNPN and CDR2 SVGIG (reference sequence). Deletions cut 1 base from V and 2 bases from J, with 14 bases between.